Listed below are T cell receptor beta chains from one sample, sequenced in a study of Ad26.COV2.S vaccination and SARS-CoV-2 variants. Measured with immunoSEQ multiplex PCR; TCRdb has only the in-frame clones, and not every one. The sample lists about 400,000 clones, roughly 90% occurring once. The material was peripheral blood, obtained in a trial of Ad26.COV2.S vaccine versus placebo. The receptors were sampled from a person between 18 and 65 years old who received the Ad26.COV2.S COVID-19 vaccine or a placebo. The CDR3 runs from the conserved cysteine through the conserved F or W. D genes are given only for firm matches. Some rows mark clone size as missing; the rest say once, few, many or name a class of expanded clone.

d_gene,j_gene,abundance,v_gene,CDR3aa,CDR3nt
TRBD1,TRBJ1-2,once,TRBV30,CAWSGGQDNYGYTF,TGTGCCTGGAGTGGCGGACAGGATAACTATGGCTACACCTTC
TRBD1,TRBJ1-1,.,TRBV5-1,CASSARDRVISEAFF,TGCGCCAGCAGCGCCCGGGACAGGGTGATTTCTGAAGCTTTCTTT
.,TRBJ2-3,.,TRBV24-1,CATSDPSTDTQYF,TGTGCCACCAGTGACCCTAGCACAGATACGCAGTATTTT
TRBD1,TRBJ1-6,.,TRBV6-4,CASKGQGDNSPLHF,TGTGCCAGCAAGGGACAGGGAGATAATTCACCCCTCCACTTT
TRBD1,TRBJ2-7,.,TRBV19,CASSLGQGWSYEQYF,TGTGCCAGTAGTCTCGGACAGGGGTGGTCCTACGAGCAGTACTTC
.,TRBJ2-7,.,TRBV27,CASRPGDSAREQYF,TGTGCCAGCAGACCTGGGGACTCCGCGAGGGAGCAGTACTTC
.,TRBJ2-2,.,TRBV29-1,CSVYDSNTGELFF,TGCAGCGTTTACGACAGTAACACCGGGGAGCTGTTTTTT
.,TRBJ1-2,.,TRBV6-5,CASSYSRGGYTF,TGTGCCAGCAGTTACTCGAGGGGTGGCTACACCTTC
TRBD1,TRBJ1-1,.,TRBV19,CASSTGQSNTEAFF,TGTGCCAGTAGTACGGGACAGTCTAACACTGAAGCTTTCTTT
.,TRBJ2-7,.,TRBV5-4,CASSLGEGEQYF,TGTGCCAGCAGCTTGGGCGAGGGTGAGCAGTACTTC
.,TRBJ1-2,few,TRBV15,CATSRVPGSADYGYTF,TGTGCCACCAGCAGAGTCCCCGGCTCGGCGGACTATGGCTACACCTTC
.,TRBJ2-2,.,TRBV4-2,CASSQDGAGELFF,TGTGCCAGCAGCCAAGACGGCGCCGGGGAGCTGTTTTTT
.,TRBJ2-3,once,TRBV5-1,CASSFGDTDTQYF,TGCGCCAGCAGCTTCGGGGACACAGATACGCAGTATTTT
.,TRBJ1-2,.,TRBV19,CASSLQGGYGYTF,TGTGCCAGTAGTCTCCAAGGGGGGTATGGCTACACCTTC
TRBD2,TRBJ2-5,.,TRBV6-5,CASSYTSGGGQETQYF,TGTGCCAGCAGTTATACTAGCGGGGGGGGACAAGAGACCCAGTACTTC
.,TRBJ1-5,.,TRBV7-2,CASSLTGASGNQPQHF,TGTGCCAGCAGCTTAACGGGAGCTTCGGGCAATCAGCCCCAGCATTTT
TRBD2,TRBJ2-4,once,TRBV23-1,CASSQSNSDSGSFKNIQYF,TGCGCCAGCAGTCAATCTAACTCGGACAGCGGGAGCTTCAAAAACATTCAGTACTTC
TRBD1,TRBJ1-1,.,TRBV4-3,CASSQGSGTGNTEAFF,TGCGCCAGCAGCCAAGGGTCCGGGACAGGGAACACTGAAGCTTTCTTT
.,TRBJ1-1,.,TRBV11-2,CASSPGFGNTEAFF,TGTGCCAGCAGCCCAGGGTTCGGGAACACTGAAGCTTTCTTT
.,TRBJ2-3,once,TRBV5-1,CASSSSTDTQYF,TGCGCCAGCAGCTCCTCCACAGATACGCAGTATTTT
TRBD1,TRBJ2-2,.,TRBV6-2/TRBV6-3,CASSQTGSTGELFF,TGTGCCAGCAGTCAGACAGGGTCCACCGGGGAGCTGTTTTTT
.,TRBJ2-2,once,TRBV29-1,CSVTWDLIGGELFF,TGCAGCGTCACCTGGGACTTGATAGGAGGGGAGCTGTTTTTT
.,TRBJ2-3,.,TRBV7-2,CASAPGADTQYF,TGTGCCAGCGCCCCCGGGGCTGATACGCAGTATTTT
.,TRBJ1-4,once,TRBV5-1,CASSPRGADEKLFF,TGCGCCAGCAGCCCGCGGGGCGCAGATGAAAAACTGTTTTTT
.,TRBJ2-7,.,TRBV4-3,CASSQDLGSFSEQYF,TGCGCCAGCAGCCAAGATCTGGGCAGCTTTAGCGAGCAGTACTTC
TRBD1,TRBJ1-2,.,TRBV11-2,CASSLDRAFYGYTF,TGTGCCAGCAGCTTGGACAGGGCCTTCTATGGCTACACCTTC
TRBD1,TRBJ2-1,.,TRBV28,CASSSLRGRGHRGSYNEQFF,TGTGCCAGCAGTTCTCTTAGGGGTCGGGGTCACAGGGGCTCCTACAATGAGCAGTTCTTC